One sample yielded the 8 T cell receptor beta chains listed below, sequenced in a study of B cell selection in AIRE deficiency. The data were produced by immunoSEQ multiplex PCR, yet TCRdb's version contains in-frame clones alone and is incomplete. This sample carries 25,000 or so clones, 97% of them seen once, and the ten largest clones take 0.17%. The sorted conventional CD4 T cells were gated as CD4+CD127+. Sequencing was performed on conventional CD4+ T cells sorted from PBMCs. The receptors stem from a human donor with AIRE deficiency.

The chain couples TRBV25-1 to TRBJ2-6; D gene ambiguous. The CDR3 runs to 17 residues. V gave up 5 bases and J gave up 0 bases, with 14 bases separating them. Germline loops: CDR1 MGHDK, CDR2 SYGVNS. In DNA, the CDR3 is TGTGCCAGCAGTAGGGAACCTAAAATCTCTGGGGCCAACGTCCTGACTTTC. Translated: CASSREPKISGANVLTF. Together with reference TRBV25-1 and TRBJ2-6, the CDR3 gives the full variable domain: EADIYQTPRYLVIGTGKKITLECSQTMGHDKMYWYQQDPGMELHLIHYSYGVNSTEKGDLSSESTVSRIRTEHFPLTLESARPSHTSQYLCASSREPKISGANVLTFGAGSRLTVL.

The J gene is TRBJ1-3, the V gene TRBV7-2; 7 bases are a match to TRBD1. Germline CDR1 reads SGHTA; CDR2 reads FQGNSA. V was clipped by 4 bases and J by 8 bases; unmatched bases: 8. This CDR3 spans 14 amino acids. In DNA, the CDR3 is TGTGCCAGCAGCTCCCAGGGGGTTCGAGACACCATATATTTT. Translating it yields CASSSQGVRDTIYF.

The chain couples TRBV30 to TRBJ2-3; the match to TRBD2 covers 7 bases. Looked up from germline, CDR1 is GTSNPN and CDR2 is SVGIG (reference sequence). Trimming at V came to 1 base and at J to 6 bases, leaving 10 bases not matched to a gene. CDR3 length: 15 residues. The CDR3 loop reads CAWSGGGGTSDTQYF. Here the CDR3 DNA reads TGTGCCTGGAGTGGCGGCGGGGGAACTTCCGATACGCAGTATTTT.

The chain couples TRBV4-1 to TRBJ1-1, with 7 nucleotides matching TRBD1. V shed 3 bases, J shed 1 base, and the junction held 2 bases outside the gene matches. The V gene's germline CDR1 is MGHRA and CDR2 YSYEKL. The CDR3 is made up of 14 amino acids. In nucleotides, the CDR3 is TGCGCCAGCAGCCACGGACAGGCGAACACTGAAGCTTTCTTT. Residues: CASSHGQANTEAFF.

The rearrangement joins TRBV30 to TRBJ2-3, with TRBD2 matching over 11 bases. The CDR3 extends over 17 amino acids. The germline V gene encodes CDR1 GTSNPN and CDR2 SVGIG (reference sequence). The trim removed 2 bases at V and 7 bases at J, leaving 14 bases unmatched. As DNA, the CDR3 is TGTGCCTGGAGTAAGCACGCCACTAGCGGGAGTATGCATACGCAGTATTTT. It yields the protein CAWSKHATSGSMHTQYF.

V is TRBV6-1 and J is TRBJ2-5; the match to TRBD1 covers 7 bases. The ends lost 6 bases at V and 2 bases at J; junction bases unmatched: 9. CDR3 length equals 15 residues. The V gene's germline CDR1 is MNHNS and CDR2 SASEGT. As DNA, the CDR3 is TGTGCCAGCAGCCTAAACCGGGACAGTCAAGAGACCCAGTACTTC. This encodes CASSLNRDSQETQYF.

The J gene is TRBJ1-1, the V gene TRBV18, with D possibly being TRBD1 (6 bases). CDR3 size: 15 residues. The V gene's germline CDR1 is KGHSH and CDR2 LQKENI. The V gene lost 0 bases and the J gene lost 11 bases, with 19 bases spanning the gap. The CDR3 protein is CASSPPFGRGLLAFF. For the CDR3, the DNA is TGTGCCAGCTCACCACCCTTCGGCAGGGGCCTTTTGGCTTTCTTT.

The chain carries TRBV7-2 and TRBJ1-1, with a possible D match to TRBD1 (5 bases). Trimming took off 5 bases at V and 0 bases at J, with 10 bases between the two ends. Germline values: CDR1 SGHTA, CDR2 FQGNSA. This CDR3 is built from 14 residues. As DNA, the CDR3 is TGTGCCAGCAGCGACAGCTACATGAACACTGAAGCTTTCTTT. This gives the protein CASSDSYMNTEAFF.